A single sample is the source of the 17 T cell receptor beta chains below, sequenced in a study of T cell changes during pregnancy in multiple sclerosis. TCRdb's table, derived via immunoSEQ multiplex PCR, lists solely in-frame clones and lacks some. The sample shows 40,000 or so clones, around 90% of them seen only once. The sample here was CD4+ T cells from peripheral blood mononuclear cells, taken after pregnancy. These receptors were taken from a female donor in good health, enrolled as a control in a pregnancy study.

This clone showed up just once. V and J are TRBV7-6 and TRBJ2-7, with 7 bases aligning to TRBD2. CDR3 length: 15 amino acids. Trimming removed 0 bases from V and 2 bases from J; junction bases left unmatched: 4. Germline V gene lookup returns CDR1 SGHVS and CDR2 FNYEAQ. In DNA form, the CDR3 reads TGTGCCAGCAGCTTAGCTAGCGGGCCCCCCTACGAGCAGTACTTC. It specifies CASSLASGPPYEQYF.

This chain joins TRBV30 and TRBJ1-2, with D possibly TRBD1 on 5 matching bases. The germline gives CDR1 GTSNPN, CDR2 SVGIG (reference sequence). V was trimmed by 5 bases and J by 9 bases, leaving 16 bases between them. This CDR3 spans 12 amino acids. CDR3 loop: CAWDSGGLSYTF. The CDR3 DNA follows: TGTGCCTGGGACTCCGGGGGTTTGAGCTACACCTTC.

The chain uses TRBV2 and TRBJ2-5; D unresolved. V lost 6 bases and J lost 5, with 7 bases in between. The length of the CDR3 is 11 residues. The germline CDR1 and CDR2 sequences are SNHLY and FYNNEI. The CDR3 DNA follows: TGTGCCAGCAGGTACGCGGAGACCCAGTACTTC. Protein sequence: CASRYAETQYF.

J is TRBJ2-3 and V is TRBV10-3, with a tentative D call TRBD2 (6 bases). Germline lookup yields CDR1 ENHRY and CDR2 SYGVKD. The CDR3 spans 13 residues. Trimming took off 6 bases at V and 4 bases at J, with 11 bases between the two ends. Here the CDR3 DNA reads TGTGCCATCAGGGACTACGAGGCAGATACGCAGTATTTT. Protein: CAIRDYEADTQYF.

The rearrangement links TRBV7-9 to TRBJ1-1; tentatively, D is TRBD1 (6 bases). The CDR3 is 17 residues long. Trimming took off 0 bases at V and 3 bases at J, with 17 bases between the two ends. Germline CDR1 is SEHNR and CDR2 is FQNEAQ (reference sequence). CDR3 region: CASSLAGRGTLDTEAFF. The CDR3 bases are TGTGCCAGCAGCTTAGCAGGGCGGGGGACACTAGACACTGAAGCTTTCTTT.

The CDR3 is CASSEAWRTSGRALGTGELFF. For the CDR3, the DNA is TGTGCCAGCAGTGAAGCGTGGCGGACTAGCGGGAGGGCCTTGGGCACCGGGGAGCTGTTTTTT. The rearrangement joins TRBV6-1 to TRBJ2-2; 15 nucleotides line up with TRBD2. This CDR3 is 21 amino acids long. V dropped 0 bases and J dropped 4; count of bases not matched to a gene: 12. Per the germline V gene, CDR1 is MNHNS and CDR2 is SASEGT.

The V call is TRBV14, the J call TRBJ1-2, with 7 bases fitting TRBD1. This CDR3 is 13 amino acids long. Germline trimming cut 4 bases from V and 6 bases from J; bases unmatched to any gene: 5. Germline CDR1 and CDR2: SGHDN and FVKESK. CDR3 coding DNA: TGTGCCAGCAGCCGCGACAGGGTTGATGGCTACACCTTC. It specifies CASSRDRVDGYTF.

The chain uses TRBV6-6 and TRBJ2-2; 9 nucleotides align to TRBD2. Germline CDR1 reads MNHNY; CDR2 reads SVGAGI (reference sequence). The CDR3 runs to 15 residues. Losses at the gene ends were 6 bases for V and 4 bases for J; bases not matched to a gene: 6. Here the CDR3 DNA reads TGTGCCAGCAGGGCGCCGGGACTAGCCACCGGGGAGCTGTTTTTT. Protein: CASRAPGLATGELFF.

This chain connects TRBV5-4 to TRBJ1-2; 7 nucleotides agree with TRBD1. CDR1 is SGHNT, CDR2 YYREEE, per germline (reference sequence). With 4 bases clipped from V and 2 bases from J, the junction kept 8 bases outside the gene matches. CDR3 size: 15 residues. The CDR3 DNA sequence: TGTGCCAGCAGCACCACAGGGGCCGGGAACTATGGCTACACCTTC. Translation: CASSTTGAGNYGYTF.

The V and J genes are TRBV18 and TRBJ2-2; TRBD2 matches at 10 bases. The ends lost 3 bases at V and 4 bases at J; junction bases unmatched: 2. CDR1 and CDR2 from the germline V gene are KGHSH and LQKENI. The CDR3 is 15 amino acids. Here the CDR3 DNA reads TGTGCCAGCTCACCCGGACTAGCGGCCACCGGGGAGCTGTTTTTT. This translates into CASSPGLAATGELFF.

As concerns this clone: The junction shows a germline mismatch at one end, possibly a read error. V usage is TRBV7-7 and J usage is TRBJ2-1; D could derive from TRBD1 or TRBD2 (6 bases each). Germline V gene lookup returns CDR1 SSHAT and CDR2 FNYEAQ (reference sequence). The CDR3 contains 16 residues. The CDR3 protein is CASSLGGQFSYNEQFF. Here the CDR3 DNA reads TGTGCTAGCAGCTTAGGGGGGCAGTTCAGCTACAATGAGCAGTTCTTC.

The gene calls are TRBV4-2 and TRBJ2-7, with 8 bases identical to TRBD2. Losses at the gene ends were 0 bases for V and 6 bases for J; bases not matched to a gene: 7. CDR1 and CDR2 from the germline V gene are LGHNA and YNFKEQ. The CDR3 contains 15 residues. The CDR3 DNA reads as TGTGCCAGCAGCCAAGAGACTAGCGCACAGCTCGAGCAGTACTTC. It is translated as CASSQETSAQLEQYF.

The gene calls are TRBV2 and TRBJ1-1, with D perhaps matching TRBD1 (6 bases). The CDR3 is 16 residues long. V lost 5 bases and J 1 base, leaving 17 bases between the germline ends. CDR1 SNHLY and CDR2 FYNNEI come from the germline V gene. The CDR3 spells CASSPRGADTNTEAFF. DNA for the CDR3: TGTGCCAGCAGTCCTCGGGGGGCCGACACGAACACTGAAGCTTTCTTT. Variable domain in full (rest from reference TRBV2 and TRBJ1-1): EPEVTQTPSHQVTQMGQEVILRCVPISNHLYFYWYRQILGQKVEFLVSFYNNEISEKSEIFDDQFSVERPDGSNFTLKIRSTKLEDSAMYFCASSPRGADTNTEAFFGQGTRLTVV.

The rearrangement links TRBV6-5 to TRBJ2-5; a possible D gene is TRBD2 (5 bases). V was trimmed by 0 bases and J by 5 bases, leaving 16 bases between them. Germline CDR1 MNHEY, CDR2 SVGAGI. The CDR3 contains 16 residues. CDR3 residues: CASSYSLSLQRETQYF. CDR3 DNA: TGTGCCAGCAGTTACTCCCTTTCTCTGCAGCGGGAGACCCAGTACTTC.

J is TRBJ2-5 and V is TRBV19; TRBD2 aligns across 7 bases. This CDR3 comprises 14 residues. The V gene end was trimmed by 5 bases and the J gene end by 1 base; junction bases not matched to a gene: 4. Germline V lookup: CDR1 LNHDA, CDR2 SQIVND (reference sequence). For the CDR3, the DNA is TGTGCCAGTAGTGCGAGACTAGCCCAAGAGACCCAGTACTTC. Amino acid sequence: CASSARLAQETQYF.

This clone came up once. This chain uses TRBV7-2 with TRBJ2-5; 7 bases map to TRBD2. The CDR3 contains 14 residues. Germline V gene lookup returns CDR1 SGHTA and CDR2 FQGNSA. Losses at the gene ends were 3 bases for V and 5 bases for J; bases not matched to a gene: 6. The CDR3 DNA follows: TGTGCCAGCAGCTTGTTGCGGGGGAGGGAGACCCAGTACTTC. It is translated as CASSLLRGRETQYF.

The V call is TRBV5-1, the J call TRBJ2-1; D is unresolved. Germline values: CDR1 SGHRS, CDR2 YFSETQ. Trimming pared 0 bases from V and 1 base from J, leaving 8 bases between. The CDR3 loop spans 15 amino acids. Here the CDR3 reads CASSLDLSSYNEQFF. The CDR3 coding sequence is TGCGCCAGCAGCTTGGACTTATCTTCCTACAATGAGCAGTTCTTC.